These T cell receptor beta chains were read from a single sample in a study of regulatory dendritic cells for organ transplantation. No antigens are known for them. Produced via immunoSEQ multiplex PCR; TCRdb's table is partial and in-frame only. The table has more than 20,000 clones, less than 90% seen once. Specimen: naive CD4+ T cells from blood cultured with dendritic cells. The source is a human donor in good health. Each CDR3 is given with its conserved first and last residue. Fields, in order: D gene, clone size, V gene, J gene, CDR3 DNA, CDR3 protein. D genes are given only for firm matches. Clone size is stated in some rows and not others, as once, few, many or a class when expanded.

D gene: TRBD2; clone size: -; V gene: TRBV6-6; J gene: TRBJ2-7; CDR3 DNA: TGTGCCAGCAGTATGACTAGCGGAATCTACGCGCAGTACTTC; CDR3 protein: CASSMTSGIYAQYF
D gene: -; clone size: once; V gene: TRBV5-4; J gene: TRBJ2-7; CDR3 DNA: TGTGCCAGCAGCTCCGGGGACGGATACGAGCAGTACTTC; CDR3 protein: CASSSGDGYEQYF
D gene: TRBD1; clone size: -; V gene: TRBV5-5; J gene: TRBJ2-1; CDR3 DNA: TGTGCCAGCAGCTTAGGGGACAGTGATTACAATGAGCAGTTCTTC; CDR3 protein: CASSLGDSDYNEQFF
D gene: TRBD2; clone size: once; V gene: TRBV6-1; J gene: TRBJ2-7; CDR3 DNA: TGTGCCAGCAGTGGCCTAGCGGGAACGTCTCTTGAGCAGTACTTC; CDR3 protein: CASSGLAGTSLEQYF
D gene: TRBD1; clone size: -; V gene: TRBV29-1; J gene: TRBJ2-5; CDR3 DNA: TGCAGCGTTGCCGGGACAGGGGGAGAGACCCAGTACTTC; CDR3 protein: CSVAGTGGETQYF
D gene: -; clone size: once; V gene: TRBV5-1; J gene: TRBJ2-7; CDR3 DNA: TGCGCCAGCAGCTTGGCCGGGACTTACCCTCTCGAGCAGTACTTC; CDR3 protein: CASSLAGTYPLEQYF
D gene: TRBD1; clone size: -; V gene: TRBV19; J gene: TRBJ2-5; CDR3 DNA: TGTGCCAGTAGTATAACAGGGGGGAAGACCCAGTACTTC; CDR3 protein: CASSITGGKTQYF
D gene: -; clone size: -; V gene: TRBV7-2; J gene: TRBJ1-4; CDR3 DNA: TGTGCCAGCAGCTCCGCAGGGAAGAGAATTGAAAAACTGTTTTTT; CDR3 protein: CASSSAGKRIEKLFF
D gene: TRBD1; clone size: -; V gene: TRBV7-8; J gene: TRBJ1-5; CDR3 DNA: TGTGCCAGCAGCCGCTGGACAGGGGGAAGGGATCAGCCCCAGCATTTT; CDR3 protein: CASSRWTGGRDQPQHF
D gene: -; clone size: -; V gene: TRBV27; J gene: TRBJ2-1; CDR3 DNA: TGTGCCAGCAGTTTTTTTGGGGTCACTGAGCAGTTCTTC; CDR3 protein: CASSFFGVTEQFF
D gene: -; clone size: -; V gene: TRBV4-1; J gene: TRBJ1-2; CDR3 DNA: TGCGCCAGCAGTCATGTAGAAAATGGCTACACCTTC; CDR3 protein: CASSHVENGYTF
D gene: -; clone size: -; V gene: TRBV29-1; J gene: TRBJ1-1; CDR3 DNA: TGCAGCGTTTTAGACAGCCTGAACACTGAAGCTTTCTTT; CDR3 protein: CSVLDSLNTEAFF
D gene: -; clone size: -; V gene: TRBV7-3; J gene: TRBJ2-3; CDR3 DNA: TGTGCCAGCAGCTTCTCCTACACAGATACGCAGTATTTT; CDR3 protein: CASSFSYTDTQYF
D gene: -; clone size: -; V gene: TRBV7-6; J gene: TRBJ2-1; CDR3 DNA: TGTGCCAGCAGCTTAGAACAGAGGCTTCCCCAGTTCTTC; CDR3 protein: CASSLEQRLPQFF
D gene: -; clone size: -; V gene: TRBV18; J gene: TRBJ1-2; CDR3 DNA: TGTGCCAGCTCACCTGGTTCACAGGGTGACTATGGCTACACCTTC; CDR3 protein: CASSPGSQGDYGYTF
D gene: -; clone size: -; V gene: TRBV6-5; J gene: TRBJ2-7; CDR3 DNA: TGTGCCAGCAGTTACTCTGCAGGGGCGACCTACGAGCAGTACTTC; CDR3 protein: CASSYSAGATYEQYF
D gene: -; clone size: few; V gene: TRBV18; J gene: TRBJ2-2; CDR3 DNA: TGTGCCAGCTCACCACACCCGCCGCCCGGGGAGCTGTTTTTT; CDR3 protein: CASSPHPPPGELFF
D gene: -; clone size: -; V gene: TRBV7-2; J gene: TRBJ2-2; CDR3 DNA: TGTGCCAGCAGCGGAAGACAGGGAGGTACCGGGGAGCTGTTTTTT; CDR3 protein: CASSGRQGGTGELFF
D gene: -; clone size: -; V gene: TRBV7-2; J gene: TRBJ2-2; CDR3 DNA: TGTGCCAGCAGCTCTAAGGGACACGTCACCGGGGAGCTGTTTTTT; CDR3 protein: CASSSKGHVTGELFF
D gene: TRBD1; clone size: -; V gene: TRBV19; J gene: TRBJ2-5; CDR3 DNA: TGTGCCAGTAGGAGTGGGACAGCTCAAGAGACCCAGTACTTC; CDR3 protein: CASRSGTAQETQYF
D gene: -; clone size: -; V gene: TRBV19; J gene: TRBJ1-4; CDR3 DNA: TGTGCCAGTACCTCCCCCCACAGAGACCCCAAACTGTTTTTT; CDR3 protein: CASTSPHRDPKLFF
D gene: -; clone size: once; V gene: TRBV7-9; J gene: TRBJ1-2; CDR3 DNA: TGTGCCAGCAGCCCGAAAGCAGTTAACTATGGCTACACCTTC; CDR3 protein: CASSPKAVNYGYTF